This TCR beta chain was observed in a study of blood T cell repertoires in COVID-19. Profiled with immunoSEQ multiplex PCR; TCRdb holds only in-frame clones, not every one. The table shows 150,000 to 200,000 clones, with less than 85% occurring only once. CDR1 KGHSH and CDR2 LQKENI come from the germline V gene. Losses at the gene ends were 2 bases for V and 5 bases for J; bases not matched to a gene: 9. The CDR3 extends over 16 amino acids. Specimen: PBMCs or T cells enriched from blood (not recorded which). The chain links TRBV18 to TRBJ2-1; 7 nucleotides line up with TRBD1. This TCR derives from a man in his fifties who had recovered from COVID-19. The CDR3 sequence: CASSPWTTGVNNEQFF. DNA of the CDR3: TGTGCCAGCTCACCATGGACAACAGGGGTGAACAATGAGCAGTTCTTC.